This TCR beta chain was captured in a study of blood T cell repertoires in COVID-19. Study summary: COVID-19 samples collected from the United States, Italy and Spain covered acute and convalescent phases. T cells, B-cell-depleted T cells, or PBMCs supplied cDNA or gDNA.

Source study methods: The authors estimated nucleated cell counts from reference gene primer amplification. The repertoire was sequenced with immunoSEQ multiplex PCR; TCRdb's copy has only in-frame clones and lacks some. V and J calls and clone size follow that table, whereas D and trimming were derived from the DNA. The sample carries some 110,000 clones, 80% to 85% recorded once. The CDR3 runs to 14 residues. In germline, CDR1 is SGHKS, CDR2 YYEKEE (reference sequence). Unmatched junction bases numbered 4, after V lost 4 bases and J lost 0 bases. The rearrangement joins TRBV5-5 to TRBJ2-7; 7 bases fit TRBD2. This TCR was recovered from a woman in her 70s with acute or convalescent COVID-19. The sequencing sample was made of peripheral blood. CDR3 DNA sequence: TGTGCCAGCAGCCTAGCGGCGGACTCCTACGAGCAGTACTTC. Amino acid sequence: CASSLAADSYEQYF.